This TCR beta chain was profiled in a study of OX40 agonist ivuxolimab in advanced cancers. Overall study context: Allowance was made for prior anti-PD-1, anti-PD-L1 or anti-CTLA-4 therapy, and approximately 41% had some.

Study-level results: Average numbers of expanded clones were greater in CD8+ T cells than in CD4+.

Excluded were patients having autoimmune disease history or systemic immunosuppression. Comment on this clone: Its antigen remains unidentified.

Looked up from germline, CDR1 is MNHEY and CDR2 is SMNVEV (reference sequence). The V end was cut by 5 bases, the J end by 8 bases, with 27 bases between. The CDR3 runs to 17 residues. Clones were read by immunoSEQ multiplex PCR, and TCRdb kept only the in-frame ones, dropping some. This sample has tens of thousands of clones, with approximately 84% found just once. The chain is built from TRBV27 and TRBJ1-2; TRBD1 is a possible D gene (5 bases). Sequenced here: CD4+ or CD8+ T cells sorted from blood, sampled in a trial of the OX40 agonist ivuxolimab. The TCR sequence derives from an adult with an advanced solid tumor such as melanoma, head and neck, liver or kidney cancer. CDR3 in DNA: TGTGCCAGCAGTCCCCCCTCCGGGGCTTCGGACTATGGCGGCTACACCTTC. Amino acids: CASSPPSGASDYGGYTF.